This TCR beta chain derives from a study of cytomegalovirus exposure and HLA in healthy donors. Broader study findings: Rare sequences made up most TCRs, while some public TCRs were found in many donors. In vitro checks showed that three CMV-associated chains really do target CMV antigens.

Germline V gene lookup returns CDR1 SEHNR and CDR2 FQNEAQ (reference sequence). The CDR3 has 14 amino acids. V was clipped by 2 bases and J by 4 bases, with 11 bases between them. A note on this clone: What it binds is unknown.

With 60 Vbeta and 13 Jbeta primers, the PCR was carried out. Data came from immunoSEQ multiplex PCR; TCRdb stores just in-frame clones and leaves some out. The repertoire consists of 170,000 or so clones, with about three quarters occurring once and the leading ten covering roughly 3%. Specimen: PBMCs. This TCR derives from a woman aged 40 to 50 in good health and CMV-seronegative. The chain couples TRBV7-9 to TRBJ1-1; D gene unclear. CDR3 amino acids: CASSLREDGTEAFF. In DNA form, the CDR3 reads TGTGCCAGCAGCTTAAGGGAGGATGGCACTGAAGCTTTCTTT.